The 12 T cell receptor beta chains reported below all come from one sample, sequenced in a study of blood T cell repertoires in COVID-19. Sequencing used immunoSEQ multiplex PCR; TCRdb keeps in-frame clones, though not all of them. The data contain roughly 160,000 clones, just under 85% of them singletons. The sequenced sample consisted of peripheral blood. All receptors derive from a woman older than 75 with COVID-19, enrolled during active disease.

This clone showed up just a few times. The chain joins TRBV5-1 to TRBJ1-2; D not certain. This CDR3 contains 16 residues. The germline CDR1 and CDR2 sequences are SGHRS and YFSETQ. Trimming removed 4 bases at V and 2 bases at J, with 18 bases between. CDR3 nucleotide sequence: TGCGCCAGCAGCCGGTGGACGGGAACTATGAACTATGGCTACACCTTC. Its protein product is CASSRWTGTMNYGYTF. Complete variable domain (other parts from reference TRBV5-1 and TRBJ1-2): KAGVTQTPRYLIKTRGQQVTLSCSPISGHRSVSWYQQTPGQGLQFLFEYFSETQRNKGNFPGRFSGRQFSNSRSEMNVSTLELGDSALYLCASSRWTGTMNYGYTFGSGTRLTVV.

The genes are TRBV14 and TRBJ1-1; D remains ambiguous. The V and J ends lost 3 bases and 0 bases respectively, with 11 bases between them. This CDR3 is 15 amino acids long. CDR1 is SGHDN, CDR2 FVKESK, per germline. The DNA for the CDR3 is TGTGCCAGCAGCCATTACAGAACCATGAACACTGAAGCTTTCTTT. Residues: CASSHYRTMNTEAFF. Drawing the rest from reference TRBV14 and TRBJ1-1, the complete variable domain is EAGVTQFPSHSVIEKGQTVTLRCDPISGHDNLYWYRRVMGKEIKFLLHFVKESKQDESGMPNNRFLAERTGGTYSTLKVQPAELEDSGVYFCASSHYRTMNTEAFFGQGTRLTVV.

This clone was recorded a few times. The same CDR3 is also encoded by other DNA sequences in this sample. The genes are TRBV28 and TRBJ1-2, with D maybe TRBD1 (6 bases). Trimming took off 7 bases at V and 2 bases at J, with 11 bases between the two ends. Germline V gene lookup returns CDR1 MDHEN and CDR2 SYDVKM. This CDR3 has 13 residues. The CDR3 here is CASTLTGNYGYTF. For the CDR3, the DNA is TGTGCCAGCACCTTGACAGGAAACTATGGCTACACCTTC.

This clone has only a few counts. V usage is TRBV6-5 and J usage is TRBJ2-5; D call uncertain. The V gene's germline CDR1 is MNHEY and CDR2 SVGAGI. V shed 7 bases and J shed 6 bases, with 18 bases lying between them. There are 14 residues in the CDR3. CDR3 region: CASTLPDCPKTQYF. CDR3 DNA: TGTGCCAGCACCCTCCCCGACTGCCCCAAGACCCAGTACTTC.

The chain recombines TRBV4-3 with TRBJ2-7; D is perhaps TRBD2 (7 bases). This CDR3 is built from 18 residues. Trimming cost V 0 bases and J 3 bases, with 21 bases left between them. Per germline, CDR1 LGHNA and CDR2 YSLEER. The CDR3 DNA follows: TGCGCCAGCAGCCAAGATTCGGGGGGCTATGCTGGAGACTACGAGCAGTACTTC. Its protein product is CASSQDSGGYAGDYEQYF.

The J gene is TRBJ2-6, the V gene TRBV5-4; D gene ambiguous. V was pared by 2 bases and J by 4 bases, with 4 bases between. There are 13 residues in the CDR3. CDR1 is SGHNT, CDR2 YYREEE, per germline (reference sequence). CDR3 region: CASSFRGANVLTF. CDR3 nucleotide sequence: TGTGCCAGCAGCTTTAGAGGGGCCAACGTCCTGACTTTC.

This clone was picked up one time. This sequence joins TRBV2 and TRBJ2-3; 11 nucleotides agree with TRBD2. Per germline, CDR1 SNHLY and CDR2 FYNNEI. V lost 4 bases and J lost 6; bases outside the gene matches: 6. This CDR3 is 15 amino acids long. This CDR3 is CASSGLAGQPDTQYF. In DNA, the CDR3 is TGTGCCAGCAGTGGACTAGCGGGACAGCCGGATACGCAGTATTTT.

V and J are TRBV5-4 and TRBJ1-1; D is perhaps TRBD1 (5 bases). This CDR3 has 13 residues. CDR1 SGHNT and CDR2 YYREEE come from the germline V gene (reference sequence). Trimming removed 2 bases from V and 4 bases from J, with 9 bases in between. The CDR3 coding sequence is TGTGCCAGCAGCTTATGGGGCCTCACTGAAGCTTTCTTT. Amino acid sequence: CASSLWGLTEAFF.

The J gene is TRBJ2-5, the V gene TRBV7-9; the match to TRBD1 covers 8 bases. The V gene end was trimmed by 1 base and the J gene end by 7 bases; junction bases not matched to a gene: 5. There are 14 residues in the CDR3. Germline values: CDR1 SEHNR, CDR2 FQNEAQ (reference sequence). CDR3 in amino acids: CASSLGQGAPTQYF. The CDR3 DNA reads as TGTGCCAGCAGCTTAGGGCAGGGGGCCCCGACCCAGTACTTC.

The J gene is TRBJ2-3, the V gene TRBV4-1; TRBD2 might be the D (7 bases). This CDR3 has 20 residues. The V and J ends lost 1 base and 2 bases respectively, with 25 bases between them. The V gene's germline CDR1 is MGHRA and CDR2 YSYEKL. The CDR3 loop reads CASSQVGGGGTGRATDTQYF. The CDR3 DNA is TGCGCCAGCAGCCAAGTCGGGGGAGGGGGAACAGGGAGGGCCACAGATACGCAGTATTTT.

CDR3: CASSPYTSGYNEQFF. CDR3 coding DNA: TGTGCCAGCTCACCATACACTAGCGGGTATAATGAGCAGTTCTTC. The genes are TRBV18 and TRBJ2-1, with TRBD2 identical over 9 bases. Germline V lookup: CDR1 KGHSH, CDR2 LQKENI. V lost 2 bases to trimming and J lost 7 bases; unmatched junction nucleotides: 6. This CDR3 is built from 15 residues.

V is TRBV6-2 or TRBV6-3 and J is TRBJ2-3, with TRBD2 as a possible D gene (5 bases). CDR1 MNHEY and CDR2 SVGEGT come from the germline V gene. Trimming cost V 4 bases and J 0 bases, with 11 bases left between them. The CDR3 covers 15 residues. The CDR3 reads CASSFTGMSTDTQYF. CDR3 sequence (DNA): TGTGCCAGCAGTTTCACGGGGATGAGCACAGATACGCAGTATTTT.